The clone carrying this T cell receptor (beta chain) has a handful of counts. Antigen: not known. These data come from a study of T-cell memory formation after mild COVID-19. The study, taken as a whole, reports: There were some responding clones in pre-infection memory, which suggested that cross-reactive memory had joined.

TCRdb re-called the 5' RACE reads through MiXCR, storing one row per CDR3 protein. The sample lists some 320,000 distinct CDR3 sequences; roughly 15% were seen once. Sequencing was done on a sample of PBMCs or a T cell subset sorted from them (not recorded which). This clonotype was obtained from a man aged 18-30 years who had mild COVID-19 (a few samples of this study predate the infection). Cell type and time point are not known.

CDR3 residues: CASSGRDRGTGELFF. CDR3 coding DNA: TGTGCCAGCAGCGGCCGGGACAGGGGTACCGGGGAGCTGTTTTTT. The chain has TRBV7-2 and TRBJ2-2, with 10 bases fitting TRBD1. CDR1 and CDR2 (germline): SGHTA, FQGNSA. This CDR3 spans 15 amino acids. V shed 5 bases and J 5 bases; nucleotides not matched to a gene: 5. Based on the CDR3 plus reference TRBV7-2 and TRBJ2-2, the full variable domain is GAGVSQSPSNKVTEKGKDVELRCDPISGHTALYWYRQSLGQGLEFLIYFQGNSAPDKSGLPSDRFSAERTGGSVSTLTIQRTQQEDSAVYLCASSGRDRGTGELFFGEGSRLTVL.